A single sample is the source of the 19 T cell receptor beta chains below, sequenced in a study of technical replicates of blood from several donors. Profiled with immunoSEQ multiplex PCR; TCRdb holds only in-frame clones, not every one. Among about 79,000 clones, 94% were seen once, and the ten largest hold roughly 0.26%. Material: T cells isolated from PBMCs. Receptor source: a human donor in good health.

This chain connects TRBV29-1 to TRBJ2-7; 7 bases map to TRBD2. With V trimmed by 5 bases and J by 0 bases, 4 bases remained unmatched. CDR1 and CDR2 (germline): SQVTM, ANQGSEA. This CDR3 comprises 13 residues. CDR3 sequence reads: CSVRGGNSYEQYF. The CDR3 DNA follows: TGCAGCGTTAGGGGAGGGAACTCCTACGAGCAGTACTTC.

The chain is built from TRBV7-9 and TRBJ2-7, with 7 bases aligning to TRBD2. J was trimmed by 0 bases and V by 2 bases; bases with no gene match: 1. There are 14 residues in the CDR3. Germline CDR1 and CDR2: SEHNR and FQNEAQ (reference sequence). The CDR3: CASSLTSASYEQYF. The DNA for the CDR3 is TGTGCCAGCAGCTTAACTAGCGCCTCCTACGAGCAGTACTTC.

A few counts support this clone. The rearrangement joins TRBV19 to TRBJ2-1; 8 bases line up with TRBD2. The CDR3 length is 15 residues. V shed 4 bases, J shed 0 bases, and the junction held 2 bases outside the gene matches. Germline-derived CDR1 and CDR2 are LNHDA and SQIVND (reference sequence). The CDR3 nucleotides are TGTGCCAGTAGTACACTAGCGGCCTCCTACAATGAGCAGTTCTTC. It translates to CASSTLAASYNEQFF. The entire variable domain, with the rest obtained from reference TRBV19 and TRBJ2-1, is as follows: DGGITQSPKYLFRKEGQNVTLSCEQNLNHDAMYWYRQDPGQGLRLIYYSQIVNDFQKGDIAEGYSVSREKKESFPLTVTSAQKNPTAFYLCASSTLAASYNEQFFGPGTRLTVL.

This sequence joins TRBV5-1 and TRBJ1-4; D may be TRBD1 (6 bases). V was trimmed by 0 bases and J by 7 bases, leaving 10 bases between them. The germline gives CDR1 SGHRS, CDR2 YFSETQ. This CDR3 has 14 amino acids. CDR3 sequence: CASSLETGIEKLFF. The CDR3 DNA follows: TGCGCCAGCAGCTTGGAAACAGGGATTGAAAAACTGTTTTTT.

This clone was recorded only once. The chain combines TRBV7-9 with TRBJ2-7; 7 positions match TRBD2. V trimming: 3 bases; J trimming: 2 bases; junction bases outside the gene matches: 4. Germline CDR1 and CDR2: SEHNR and FQNEAQ (reference sequence). The CDR3 has 14 residues. The DNA for the CDR3 is TGTGCCAGCAGCTTTCTAGCGGCAACCTACGAGCAGTACTTC. Translated: CASSFLAATYEQYF.

The chain has TRBV9 and TRBJ1-2; possible D gene TRBD1, 5 bases. V gave up 0 bases and J gave up 7 bases, with 10 bases separating them. The CDR3 runs 13 residues. In germline, CDR1 is SGDLS, CDR2 YYNGEE. This CDR3 is CASSVGTGFGYTF. The CDR3 region has the DNA TGTGCCAGCAGCGTAGGAACAGGTTTTGGCTACACCTTC.

The gene calls are TRBV5-8 and TRBJ2-5; 9 nucleotides line up with TRBD1. V dropped 4 bases and J dropped 5; count of bases not matched to a gene: 9. Germline loops: CDR1 SGHTS, CDR2 YDEGEE. The CDR3 covers 15 residues. CDR3 loop: CASSPRTGAMETQYF. CDR3 nucleotide sequence: TGTGCCAGCAGCCCCCGGACAGGGGCAATGGAGACCCAGTACTTC.

This sequence joins TRBV13 and TRBJ2-1, with TRBD2 matching over 10 bases. V lost 4 bases, J lost 5 bases, and 5 bases stayed unmatched. Germline CDR1 reads PRHDT; CDR2 reads FYEKMQ (reference sequence). This CDR3 has 15 residues. The CDR3 sequence: CASSSTGLADNEQFF. CDR3 nucleotides: TGTGCCAGCAGCTCCACCGGACTAGCGGACAATGAGCAGTTCTTC.

The chain employs TRBV30 and TRBJ1-2; 8 bases fit TRBD1. This CDR3 is built from 16 residues. Per the germline V gene, CDR1 is GTSNPN and CDR2 is SVGIG (reference sequence). V trimming: 0 bases; J trimming: 6 bases; junction bases outside the gene matches: 12. CDR3 residues: CAWSVFGTGTGDGYTF. CDR3 in DNA: TGTGCCTGGAGTGTTTTCGGAACCGGGACAGGTGATGGCTACACCTTC.

The chain uses TRBV4-1 and TRBJ1-1; 7 bases map to TRBD1. CDR1 is MGHRA, CDR2 YSYEKL, per germline. CDR3 size: 17 residues. J lost 2 bases, V lost 6 bases, and 15 bases had no gene match. CDR3 bases: TGCGCCAGCAGTCCCACTTTCTCGACAGGGTTTAACACTGAAGCTTTCTTT. Translation: CASSPTFSTGFNTEAFF.

This clone was detected only once. This chain joins TRBV9 and TRBJ2-3; 7 bases are a match to TRBD2. Germline lookup yields CDR1 SGDLS and CDR2 YYNGEE. CDR3 length equals 14 residues. The ends lost 3 bases at V and 5 bases at J; junction bases unmatched: 6. For the CDR3, the DNA is TGTGCCAGCAGCGGGACTAGTTTTCGAGATACGCAGTATTTT. It codes for CASSGTSFRDTQYF.

The V and J genes are TRBV10-1 and TRBJ1-1, with 7 bases aligning to TRBD1. The V and J ends lost 6 bases and 4 bases, in that order; junction bases with no gene match: 5. The CDR3 length is 13 residues. CDR1 WNHNN and CDR2 SYGVQD come from the germline V gene (reference sequence). DNA of the CDR3: TGCGCCAGCAGACGGACAGGTAGCACTGAAGCTTTCTTT. Amino acids: CASRRTGSTEAFF.

This clone has a single count. The V call is TRBV6-5, the J call TRBJ2-2; weak D call: TRBD2 (6 bases). Trimming removed 4 bases from V and 3 bases from J, with 15 bases in between. The germline V gene encodes CDR1 MNHEY and CDR2 SVGAGI. The CDR3 totals 16 residues. CDR3 residues: CASSSFWDLDTGELFF. CDR3 DNA: TGTGCCAGCAGTTCGTTTTGGGACTTAGACACCGGGGAGCTGTTTTTT.

This chain links TRBV4-1 with TRBJ2-5; 7 bases agree with TRBD2. Per germline, CDR1 MGHRA and CDR2 YSYEKL. V shed 3 bases, J shed 1 base, and the junction held 5 bases outside the gene matches. This CDR3 is 15 amino acids long. The CDR3 DNA is TGCGCCAGCAGCCAGTTGCTAGCGGCCCAAGAGACCCAGTACTTC. Amino acid sequence: CASSQLLAAQETQYF.

The rearrangement joins TRBV2 to TRBJ2-5; TRBD2 aligns across 8 bases. With V trimmed by 10 bases and J by 7 bases, 17 bases remained unmatched. The CDR3 is 15 amino acids. Germline CDR1 is SNHLY and CDR2 is FYNNEI. Here the CDR3 reads CATGGPLNSRGTQYF. The CDR3 DNA sequence: TGTGCCACGGGGGGGCCGCTTAATTCAAGAGGGACCCAGTACTTC.

This chain connects TRBV7-8 to TRBJ2-7; no firm D call. V shed 11 bases and J shed 7 bases, with 21 bases lying between them. The CDR3 spans 13 residues. Germline CDR1 reads SGHVS; CDR2 reads FQNEAQ. The DNA of the CDR3 is TGTGCCTCGTCCGAGGAGAGGTTTAATGAGCAGTACTTC. The encoded protein is CASSEERFNEQYF.

The genes are TRBV5-1 and TRBJ2-5, with 7 bases identical to TRBD2. The CDR3 contains 16 residues. Germline trimming cut 0 bases from V and 2 bases from J; bases unmatched to any gene: 7. Germline-derived CDR1 and CDR2 are SGHRS and YFSETQ. The CDR3 spells CASSLAPSGMQETQYF. In DNA form, the CDR3 reads TGCGCCAGCAGCTTGGCCCCCAGCGGGATGCAAGAGACCCAGTACTTC.

This chain links TRBV27 with TRBJ1-2; the match to TRBD1 covers 8 bases. The CDR3 is made up of 15 amino acids. J gave up 3 bases and V 2 bases, and 5 bases lay outside the gene matches. Germline loops: CDR1 MNHEY, CDR2 SMNVEV (reference sequence). The CDR3 region is CASSLEETGDYGYTF. CDR3 sequence (DNA): TGTGCCAGCAGTTTAGAAGAGACAGGGGACTATGGCTACACCTTC.

The V gene is TRBV27, the J gene TRBJ2-1, with TRBD2 matching over 10 bases. Germline lookup yields CDR1 MNHEY and CDR2 SMNVEV (reference sequence). With V trimmed by 3 bases and J by 0 bases, 2 bases remained unmatched. CDR3 size: 16 residues. The DNA for the CDR3 is TGTGCCAGCAGTTTGAGCGGGGGGGCCTCCTACAATGAGCAGTTCTTC. Translation: CASSLSGGASYNEQFF.